The next 10 T cell receptor beta chains were all read from a single sample in a study of T cell repertoires in cytomegalovirus infection. MiXCR, run by TCRdb on the reads, gives a single entry per CDR3 protein. This sample carries 600,000 to 800,000 distinct CDR3 sequences, more than 20% of them seen once, and the ten largest clones take under 8.5%. Sequencing input: CD8+ T cells from PBMCs. These receptor sequences come from a human donor in good health (CMV status not recorded). Some clones in this sample may be carry-over from other donors' samples.

The J gene is TRBJ2-7, the V gene TRBV7-4, with 8 bases identical to TRBD2. CDR1 and CDR2 from the germline V gene are SGHVT and SQSDAQ. The CDR3 length is 13 residues. CDR3 DNA sequence: TGTACCAGCAGCTCCGGGGGGGCCTACGAGCAGTACGTC. This sequence encodes CTSSSGGAYEQYV.

There are a few counts of this clonotype. The chain joins TRBV4-1 to TRBJ2-3, with TRBD1 matching over 10 bases. The CDR3 extends over 17 amino acids. Germline loops: CDR1 MGHRA, CDR2 YSYEKL. V lost 4 bases and J lost 0; bases outside the gene matches: 7. This chain's CDR3 is CASSPLPGQGSTDTQYF. CDR3 bases: TGCGCCAGCAGCCCTCTACCGGGACAGGGGAGCACAGATACGCAGTATTTT.

This clonotype was observed many times. The chain carries TRBV7-6 and TRBJ2-1; 8 bases map to TRBD1. The length of the CDR3 is 15 residues. J gave up 2 bases and V 7 bases, and 7 bases lay outside the gene matches. From germline, CDR1 is SGHVS and CDR2 FNYEAQ. The CDR3 here is CASKERDRPYNEQFF. The CDR3 bases are TGTGCCAGCAAAGAGAGGGACAGGCCCTACAATGAGCAGTTCTTC.

The chain employs TRBV5-1 and TRBJ2-7; possible D gene TRBD1, 6 bases. Germline V lookup: CDR1 SGHRS, CDR2 YFSETQ. The CDR3 runs to 12 residues. V gave up 4 bases and J gave up 3 bases, with 8 bases separating them. The CDR3, as DNA: TGCGCCAGCAGCGGGGGCGGCTACGAGCAGTACTTC. Its protein product is CASSGGGYEQYF.

This clonotype was observed a few times. V is TRBV4-1 and J is TRBJ2-7, with D perhaps being TRBD1 or TRBD2 (5 bases each). Trimming removed 3 bases from V and 4 bases from J, with 10 bases in between. Germline V gives CDR1 MGHRA, CDR2 YSYEKL. The CDR3 sequence is 13 residues long. CDR3 in amino acids: CASSHGTNYEQYF. CDR3 DNA: TGCGCCAGCAGCCATGGGACGAATTACGAGCAGTACTTC.

With respect to this clonotype: A junction end diverges from the germline sequence, so it may reflect a read error. This sequence joins TRBV7-9 and TRBJ2-1; tentative D call: TRBD1 (5 bases). CDR3 size: 15 residues. Germline CDR1 and CDR2: SEHNR and FQNEAQ (reference sequence). CDR3 residues: CVSSLEQAIDNEQFF. The CDR3 coding sequence is TGTGTCAGCAGCTTAGAACAGGCGATTGACAATGAGCAGTTCTTC.

The sample holds many counts of this clonotype. V gene TRBV7-8 combines with J gene TRBJ2-7; 12 bases align to TRBD2. Germline V gene sequence: CDR1 SGHVS, CDR2 FQNEAQ. The CDR3 length is 15 residues. Trimming cost V 3 bases and J 1 base; bases outside gene matches: 1. CDR3 DNA sequence: TGTGCCAGCAGCTTCGGACTAGCGGGGTCCTACGAGCAGTACGTC. It is translated as CASSFGLAGSYEQYV.

This clonotype has only one observation. The junction shows a germline mismatch at one end, possibly a read error. This rearrangement joins TRBV28 to TRBJ2-7; D is perhaps TRBD2 (6 bases). This CDR3 is built from 14 residues. Germline assignment: CDR1 MDHEN and CDR2 SYDVKM. CDR3 in amino acids: CVSGPPGDGYEQYF. In DNA form, the CDR3 reads TGTGTCAGCGGACCCCCGGGGGACGGCTACGAGCAGTACTTC.

The chain combines TRBV20-1 with TRBJ2-1, with D perhaps TRBD2 (6 bases). The CDR3 runs to 17 residues. Germline CDR1 reads DFQATT; CDR2 reads SNEGSKA (reference sequence). V lost 5 bases and J 0 bases, leaving 20 bases between the germline ends. In DNA form, the CDR3 reads TGCAGTGCTCCCCCGGCCCTAGCCGGGAGCTCCTACAATGAGCAGTTCTTC. This sequence encodes CSAPPALAGSSYNEQFF.

The J gene is TRBJ1-1, the V gene TRBV5-1; the match to TRBD1 covers 8 bases. V dropped 5 bases and J dropped 0; count of bases not matched to a gene: 9. The germline gives CDR1 SGHRS, CDR2 YFSETQ. The length of the CDR3 is 16 residues. CDR3 protein: CASRRPDRGLNTEAFF. The CDR3 DNA reads as TGCGCCAGCAGGAGGCCAGACAGGGGATTGAACACTGAAGCTTTCTTT.